This TCR beta chain stems from a study of T-cell memory formation after mild COVID-19. Notes on the study in general: The study found contracting CD4+ clones mainly in CM and EM and contracting CD8+ clones in EMRA. Whether day 37 second-wave clones are SARS-CoV-2-specific was not confirmed.

Via MiXCR, TCRdb re-called the 5' RACE reads, giving one row per CDR3 protein. The table lists about 540,000 distinct CDR3 sequences, just over 20% of them singletons, with roughly an eighth in the top ten. This clonotype was seen ten or more times. Its antigen remains unidentified. This receptor was obtained from an adult woman who had mild COVID-19 (a few samples of this study predate the infection). Cell type and time point are not known. Sequencing used PBMCs or a T cell subset sorted from them (not recorded which).

The CDR3: CASSYSGPLNTEAFF. The DNA of the CDR3 is TGTGCCAGCAGTTACTCGGGGCCCCTGAACACTGAAGCTTTCTTT. The gene calls are TRBV6-5 and TRBJ1-1; D is perhaps TRBD1 (5 bases). Per the germline V gene, CDR1 is MNHEY and CDR2 is SVGAGI. The CDR3 runs 15 residues. Deletions cut 0 bases from V and 0 bases from J, with 8 bases between.